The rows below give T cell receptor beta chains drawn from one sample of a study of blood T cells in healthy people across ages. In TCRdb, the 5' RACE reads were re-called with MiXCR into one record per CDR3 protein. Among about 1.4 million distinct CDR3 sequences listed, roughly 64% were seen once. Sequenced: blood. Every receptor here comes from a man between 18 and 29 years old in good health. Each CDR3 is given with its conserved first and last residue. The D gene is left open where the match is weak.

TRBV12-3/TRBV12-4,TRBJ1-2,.,CASTLGGGLSNYGYTF
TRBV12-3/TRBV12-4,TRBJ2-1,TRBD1,CASRPISGQGDNEQFF
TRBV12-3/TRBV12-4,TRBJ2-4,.,CASSARRRGPAKNIQYF
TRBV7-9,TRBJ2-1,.,CASSLGANGYNEQFF
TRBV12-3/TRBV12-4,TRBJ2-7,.,CASSSGITEWQLSYEQYF
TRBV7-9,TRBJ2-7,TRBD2,CASSFIDTGRLAGGYEQYF
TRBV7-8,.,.,CASSPLGDEQYF
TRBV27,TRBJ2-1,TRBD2,CASSPAFSLAELYNEQFF
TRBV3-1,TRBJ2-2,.,CASSHGGSAGELFF
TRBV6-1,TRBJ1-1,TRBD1,CASRPWDRVAEAFF
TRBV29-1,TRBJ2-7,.,CSVVPLSSYEQYF
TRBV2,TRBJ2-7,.,CASSEVGARGYEQYF
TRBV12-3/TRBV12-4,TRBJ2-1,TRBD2,CASRSGGREQFF
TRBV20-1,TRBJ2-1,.,CSARGGGESNEQFF
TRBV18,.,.,CASSPTTESYEQYF
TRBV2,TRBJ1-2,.,CASSERGAWGPGYTF
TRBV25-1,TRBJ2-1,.,CASSEVHEQFF